The 3 T cell receptor beta chains below were found in one sample sequenced in a study of shared clonotypes between healthy human individuals. Assay used: immunoSEQ multiplex PCR; TCRdb lists only in-frame clones, some missing. The table records about 2.3 million clones, approximately 93% of them present only once. The sequenced material came from naive CD4+ T cells from PBMCs. Subset meaning: CD45RA+ positively selected. Receptor source: a man aged 18-30 years in good health. Some clones in this sample may be carry-over from other donors' samples.

The chain is built from TRBV5-1 and TRBJ2-7, with a weak D call TRBD1 (6 bases). Trimming shortened V by 1 base and J by 1 base, and 15 bases separated the two germline ends. This CDR3 contains 16 residues. Germline CDR1 reads SGHRS; CDR2 reads YFSETQ. The CDR3 protein is CASSLSGAIGSYEQYF. The CDR3 DNA sequence: TGCGCCAGCAGCTTGTCAGGGGCCATAGGATCCTACGAGCAGTACTTC.

This chain links TRBV29-1 with TRBJ2-5, with D perhaps matching TRBD1 (7 bases). Trimming shortened V by 8 bases and J by 5 bases, and 15 bases separated the two germline ends. CDR3 length: 12 amino acids. The germline V gene has CDR1 SQVTM and CDR2 ANQGSEA. The CDR3 region is CSFRGDRETQYF. Here the CDR3 DNA reads TGCAGCTTCAGGGGGGATAGGGAGACCCAGTACTTC.

The rearrangement joins TRBV27 to TRBJ2-7; 7 bases are a match to TRBD1. V was clipped by 5 bases and J by 2 bases; unmatched bases: 12. This CDR3 comprises 16 residues. The germline V gene encodes CDR1 MNHEY and CDR2 SMNVEV (reference sequence). The CDR3: CASSTTTGRVPYEQYF. In nucleotides, the CDR3 is TGTGCCAGCAGTACCACGACAGGGCGGGTCCCCTACGAGCAGTACTTC.